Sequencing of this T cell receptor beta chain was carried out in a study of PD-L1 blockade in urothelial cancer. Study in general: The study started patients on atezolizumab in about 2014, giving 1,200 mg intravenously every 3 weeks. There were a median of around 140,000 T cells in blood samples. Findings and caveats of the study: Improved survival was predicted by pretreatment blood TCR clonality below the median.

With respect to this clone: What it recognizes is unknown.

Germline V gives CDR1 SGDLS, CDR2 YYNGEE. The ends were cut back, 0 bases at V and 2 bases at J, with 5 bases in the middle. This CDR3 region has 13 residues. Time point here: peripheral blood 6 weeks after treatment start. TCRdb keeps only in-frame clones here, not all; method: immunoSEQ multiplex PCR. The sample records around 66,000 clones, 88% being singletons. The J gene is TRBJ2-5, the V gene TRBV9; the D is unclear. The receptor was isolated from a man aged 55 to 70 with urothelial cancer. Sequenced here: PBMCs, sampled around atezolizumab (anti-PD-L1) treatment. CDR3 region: CASSVASQETQYF. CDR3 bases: TGTGCCAGCAGCGTAGCCAGTCAAGAGACCCAGTACTTC.